The rows below give T cell receptor beta chains drawn from one sample of a study of blood T cell repertoires in COVID-19. Only in-frame clones appear in the TCRdb table, and some are missing; sequencing was by immunoSEQ multiplex PCR. This table holds 100,000 to 150,000 clones, over 60% found once. Sequencing was carried out using peripheral blood. These receptors came from a woman in her 70s with acute or convalescent COVID-19. CDR3s include the opening cysteine and the closing phenylalanine or tryptophan. D genes are given only for firm matches. Clone size appears in some rows only: once, few, many, or a class for an expanded clone.

d_gene	abundance	v_gene	j_gene	CDR3aa	CDR3nt
.	few	TRBV19	TRBJ1-3	CASDRTGSGNTIYF	TGTGCCAGCGACCGAACAGGGTCCGGAAACACCATATATTTT
.	.	TRBV2	TRBJ2-3	CASSGTADTQYF	TGTGCCAGCAGTGGGACTGCAGATACGCAGTATTTT
.	.	TRBV15	TRBJ2-2	CATSRDRLVLGELFF	TGTGCCACCAGCAGAGATCGGCTAGTCCTCGGGGAGCTGTTTTTT
.	.	TRBV4-1	TRBJ2-3	CASSQLIAAEGRDTQYF	TGCGCCAGCAGCCAGCTCATAGCGGCCGAGGGTAGAGATACGCAGTATTTT
.	.	TRBV10-1	TRBJ2-2	CASSESAPRGELFF	TGCGCCAGCAGTGAGTCGGCCCCCCGAGGGGAGCTGTTTTTT
.	.	TRBV6-2/TRBV6-3	TRBJ2-5	CASSYSAGGETQYF	TGTGCCAGCAGTTACTCAGCGGGTGGAGAGACCCAGTACTTC
.	.	TRBV6-2/TRBV6-3	TRBJ1-2	CASSYVATAGYGYTF	TGTGCCAGCAGTTATGTAGCCACCGCTGGCTATGGCTACACCTTC
.	.	TRBV28	TRBJ2-1	CASSQVGGGRHNEQFF	TGTGCCAGCAGCCAGGTGGGGGGAGGAAGGCACAATGAGCAGTTCTTC
.	.	TRBV27	TRBJ1-3	CASSPTRGGWKGNTIYF	TGTGCCAGCAGTCCCACCAGGGGAGGGTGGAAAGGAAACACCATATATTTT
.	many	TRBV6-6	TRBJ1-1	CASSPSLGTEAFF	TGTGCCAGCAGTCCCTCCCTCGGGACTGAAGCTTTCTTT
TRBD2	.	TRBV20-1	TRBJ2-1	CSASPLADPHNEQFF	TGCAGTGCTAGTCCACTAGCGGACCCCCACAATGAGCAGTTCTTC
.	.	TRBV6-6	TRBJ2-5	CASSPRVMETQYF	TGTGCCAGCAGTCCCAGGGTTATGGAGACCCAGTACTTC
.	.	TRBV5-1	TRBJ2-2	CASSSGGGELFF	TGCGCCAGCAGCTCCGGGGGCGGGGAGCTGTTTTTT
TRBD1	.	TRBV29-1	TRBJ1-2	CSVYNGQAGNGYTF	TGCAGCGTTTACAACGGACAGGCGGGGAATGGCTACACCTTC
.	.	TRBV3-1/TRBV3-2	TRBJ2-7	CASSPRTVYEQYF	TGTGCCAGCAGCCCTAGGACAGTATACGAGCAGTACTTC
.	.	TRBV5-4	TRBJ2-7	CASSLRGREQYF	TGTGCCAGCAGCTTGCGAGGGAGGGAGCAGTACTTC
TRBD2	.	TRBV11-2	TRBJ2-3	CASSLLAGEVADTQYF	TGTGCCAGCAGCTTACTAGCGGGGGAGGTGGCAGATACGCAGTATTTT
TRBD1	few	TRBV7-6	TRBJ1-3	CASSARTGVSGNTIYF	TGTGCCAGCAGCGCCCGGACAGGGGTTTCTGGAAACACCATATATTTT
.	.	TRBV25-1	TRBJ1-1	CASTGVGMNTEAFF	TGTGCCAGTACCGGGGTGGGGATGAACACTGAAGCTTTCTTT
.	.	TRBV5-4	TRBJ1-2	CASSPTGRGGEINGYTF	TGTGCCAGCAGCCCCACGGGCCGGGGGGGTGAAATAAATGGCTACACCTTC
.	once	TRBV5-1	TRBJ1-1	CASSLVVSNTEAFF	TGCGCCAGCAGCTTGGTAGTGTCGAACACTGAAGCTTTCTTT
.	few	TRBV12-3/TRBV12-4	TRBJ1-3	CASSLEGGNTIYF	TGTGCCAGCAGTTTAGAGGGGGGAAACACCATATATTTT
TRBD1	.	TRBV5-1	TRBJ1-2	CASSLAADRGLNFWRYTF	TGCGCCAGCAGCTTGGCCGCGGACAGGGGGCTCAATTTTTGGCGCTACACCTTC
TRBD1	.	TRBV3-1/TRBV3-2	TRBJ1-3	CASSYGTAASGNTIYF	TGTGCCAGCAGCTACGGGACAGCCGCCTCTGGAAACACCATATATTTT